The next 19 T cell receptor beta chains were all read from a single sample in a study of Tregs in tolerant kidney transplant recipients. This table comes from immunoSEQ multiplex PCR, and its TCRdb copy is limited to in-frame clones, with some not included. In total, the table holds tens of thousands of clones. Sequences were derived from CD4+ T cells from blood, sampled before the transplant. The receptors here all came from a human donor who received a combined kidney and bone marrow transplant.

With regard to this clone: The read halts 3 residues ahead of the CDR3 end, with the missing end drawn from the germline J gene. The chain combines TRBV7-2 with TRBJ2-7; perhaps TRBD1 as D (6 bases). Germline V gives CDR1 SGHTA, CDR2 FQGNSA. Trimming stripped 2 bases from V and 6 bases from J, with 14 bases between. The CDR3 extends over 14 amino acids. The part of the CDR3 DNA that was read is TGTGCCAGCAGCTTAAAAACAGGGTACGGCGAG. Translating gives CASSLKTGYGE. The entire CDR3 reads CASSLKTGYGEQYF.

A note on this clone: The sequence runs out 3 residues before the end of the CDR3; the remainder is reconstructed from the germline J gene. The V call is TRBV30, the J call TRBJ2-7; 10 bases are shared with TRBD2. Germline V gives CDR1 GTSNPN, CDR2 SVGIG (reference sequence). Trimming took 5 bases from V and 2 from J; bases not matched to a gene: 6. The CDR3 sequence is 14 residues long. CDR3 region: CAWAPSGGAYEQYF. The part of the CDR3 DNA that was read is TGTGCCTGGGCCCCTAGCGGGGGAGCCTACGAG.

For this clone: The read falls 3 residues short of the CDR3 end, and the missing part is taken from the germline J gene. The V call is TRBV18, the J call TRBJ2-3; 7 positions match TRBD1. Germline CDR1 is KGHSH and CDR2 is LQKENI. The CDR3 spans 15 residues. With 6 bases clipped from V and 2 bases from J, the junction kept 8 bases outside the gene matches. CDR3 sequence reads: CASSLGQVNTDTQYF. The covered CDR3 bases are TGTGCCAGCTCGCTCGGACAGGTGAACACAGATACG.

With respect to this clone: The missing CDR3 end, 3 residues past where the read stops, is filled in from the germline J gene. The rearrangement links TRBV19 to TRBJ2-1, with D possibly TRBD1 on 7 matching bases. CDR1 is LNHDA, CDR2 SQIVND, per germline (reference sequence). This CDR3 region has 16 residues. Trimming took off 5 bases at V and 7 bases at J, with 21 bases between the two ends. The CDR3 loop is CASSPLEGAGRNEQFF. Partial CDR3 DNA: TGTGCCAGTAGTCCTCTGGAGGGGGCGGGAAGGAATGAG.

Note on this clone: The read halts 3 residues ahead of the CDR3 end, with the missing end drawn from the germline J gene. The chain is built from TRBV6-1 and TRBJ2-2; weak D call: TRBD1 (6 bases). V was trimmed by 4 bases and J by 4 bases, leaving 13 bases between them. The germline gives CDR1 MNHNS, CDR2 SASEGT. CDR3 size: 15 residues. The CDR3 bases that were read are TGTGCCAGCAGTGTAGTTACAGGGATCACCGGGGAG. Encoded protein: CASSVVTGITGE. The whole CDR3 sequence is CASSVVTGITGELFF.

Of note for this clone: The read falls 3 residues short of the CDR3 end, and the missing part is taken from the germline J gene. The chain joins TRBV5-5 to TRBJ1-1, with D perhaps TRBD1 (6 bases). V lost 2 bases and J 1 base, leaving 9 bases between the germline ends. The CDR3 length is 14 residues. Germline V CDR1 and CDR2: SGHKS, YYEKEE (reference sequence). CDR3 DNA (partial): TGTGCCAGCAGCTTACAGGGAGGGAACACTGAA. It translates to CASSLQGGNTE. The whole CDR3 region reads CASSLQGGNTEAFF. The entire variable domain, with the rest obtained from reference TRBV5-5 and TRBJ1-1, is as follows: DAGVTQSPTHLIKTRGQQVTLRCSPISGHKSVSWYQQVLGQGPQFIFQYYEKEERGRGNFPDRFSARQFPNYSSELNVNALLLGDSALYLCASSLQGGNTEAFFGQGTRLTVV.

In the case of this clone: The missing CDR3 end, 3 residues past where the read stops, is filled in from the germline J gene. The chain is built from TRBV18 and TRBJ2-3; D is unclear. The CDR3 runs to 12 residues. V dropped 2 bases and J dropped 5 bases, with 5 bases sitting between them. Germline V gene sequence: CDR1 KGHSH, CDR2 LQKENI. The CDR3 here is CASSPEVDTQYF. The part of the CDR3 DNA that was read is TGTGCCAGCTCACCAGAGGTAGATACG.

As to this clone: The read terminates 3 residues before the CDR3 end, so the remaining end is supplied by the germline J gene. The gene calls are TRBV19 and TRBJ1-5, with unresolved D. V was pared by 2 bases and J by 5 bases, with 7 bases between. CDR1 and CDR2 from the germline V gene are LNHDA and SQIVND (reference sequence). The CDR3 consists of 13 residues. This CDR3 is CASSIYRDQPQHF. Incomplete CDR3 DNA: TGTGCCAGTAGTATATACCGGGATCAGCCC.

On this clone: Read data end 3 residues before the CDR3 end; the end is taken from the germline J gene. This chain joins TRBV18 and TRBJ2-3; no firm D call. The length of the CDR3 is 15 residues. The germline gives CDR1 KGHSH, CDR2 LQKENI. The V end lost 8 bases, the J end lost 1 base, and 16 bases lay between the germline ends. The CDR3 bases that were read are TGTGCCAGCACCCCCTCTAGAGGCGGCACAGATACG. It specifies CASTPSRGGTDT. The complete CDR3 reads CASTPSRGGTDTQYF.

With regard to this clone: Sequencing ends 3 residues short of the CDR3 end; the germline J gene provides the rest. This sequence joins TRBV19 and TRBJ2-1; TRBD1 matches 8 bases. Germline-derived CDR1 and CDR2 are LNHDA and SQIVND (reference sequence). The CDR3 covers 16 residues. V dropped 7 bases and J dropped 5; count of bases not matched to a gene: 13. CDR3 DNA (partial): TGTGCCAGTATCGAACGAAGGACAGGGAAAAACAATGAG. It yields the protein CASIERRTGKNNE. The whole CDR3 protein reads CASIERRTGKNNEQFF.

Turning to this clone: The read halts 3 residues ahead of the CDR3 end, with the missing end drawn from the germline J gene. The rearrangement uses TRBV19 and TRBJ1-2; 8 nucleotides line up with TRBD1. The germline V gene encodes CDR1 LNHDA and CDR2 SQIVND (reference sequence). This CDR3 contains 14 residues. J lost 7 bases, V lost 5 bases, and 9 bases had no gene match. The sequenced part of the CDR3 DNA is TGTGCCAGTAGTGAAGACAGGGGCAGGACTGGC. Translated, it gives CASSEDRGRTG. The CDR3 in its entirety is CASSEDRGRTGYTF.

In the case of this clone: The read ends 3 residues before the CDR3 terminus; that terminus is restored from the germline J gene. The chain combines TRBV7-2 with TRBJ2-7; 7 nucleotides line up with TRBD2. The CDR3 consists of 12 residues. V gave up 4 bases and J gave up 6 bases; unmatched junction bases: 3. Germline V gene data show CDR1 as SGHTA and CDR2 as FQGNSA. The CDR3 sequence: CASSSSSGEQYF. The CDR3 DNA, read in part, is TGTGCCAGCAGCTCCTCTAGCGGCGAG.

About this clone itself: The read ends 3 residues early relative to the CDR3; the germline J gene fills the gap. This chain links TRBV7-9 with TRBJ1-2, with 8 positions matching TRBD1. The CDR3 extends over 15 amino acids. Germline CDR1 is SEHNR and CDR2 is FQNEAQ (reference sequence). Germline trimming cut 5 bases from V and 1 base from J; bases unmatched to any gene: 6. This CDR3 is CASSLGQGFNYGYTF. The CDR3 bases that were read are TGTGCCAGCAGCCTCGGACAGGGATTTAACTATGGC.

The CDR3 here is CASRPTGNEQFF. The sequenced CDR3 bases are TGTGCCAGCAGACCAACAGGGAATGAG. V is TRBV6-2 or TRBV6-3 and J is TRBJ2-1; tentatively, D is TRBD1 (6 bases). The CDR3 is cut off 3 residues early in the read; its end comes from the germline J gene. CDR1 is MNHEY and CDR2 is SVGEGT in the germline V gene. The CDR3 contains 12 residues. Trimming removed 6 bases at V and 7 bases at J, with 10 bases between.

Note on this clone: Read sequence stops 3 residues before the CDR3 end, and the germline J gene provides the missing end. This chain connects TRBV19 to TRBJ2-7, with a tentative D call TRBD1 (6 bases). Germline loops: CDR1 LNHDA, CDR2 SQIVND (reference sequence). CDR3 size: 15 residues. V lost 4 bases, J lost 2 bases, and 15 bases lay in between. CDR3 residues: CASSKGQGITYEQYF. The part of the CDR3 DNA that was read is TGTGCCAGTAGTAAAGGGCAGGGGATTACCTACGAG.

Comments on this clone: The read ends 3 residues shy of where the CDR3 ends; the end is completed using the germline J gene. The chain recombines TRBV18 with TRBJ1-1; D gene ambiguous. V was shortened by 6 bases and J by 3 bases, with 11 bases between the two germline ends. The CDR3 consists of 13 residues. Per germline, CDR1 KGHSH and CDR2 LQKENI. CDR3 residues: CASSPSPDTEAFF. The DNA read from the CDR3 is TGTGCCAGCTCCCCATCCCCTGACACTGAA.

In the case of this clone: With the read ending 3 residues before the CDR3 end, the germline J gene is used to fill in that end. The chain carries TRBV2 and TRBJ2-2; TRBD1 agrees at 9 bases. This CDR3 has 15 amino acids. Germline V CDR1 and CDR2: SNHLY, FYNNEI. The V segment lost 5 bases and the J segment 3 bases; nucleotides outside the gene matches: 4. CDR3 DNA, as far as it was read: TGTGCCAGCAGTAGAAGGACAGGGGACACCGGGGAG. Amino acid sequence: CASSRRTGDTGE. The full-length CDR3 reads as CASSRRTGDTGELFF.

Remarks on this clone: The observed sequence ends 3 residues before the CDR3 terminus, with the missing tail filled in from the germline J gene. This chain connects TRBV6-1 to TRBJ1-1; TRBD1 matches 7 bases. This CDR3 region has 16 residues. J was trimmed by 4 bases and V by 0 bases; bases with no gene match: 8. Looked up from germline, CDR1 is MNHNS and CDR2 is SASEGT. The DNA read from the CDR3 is TGTGCCAGCAGTGAAGCGCCAGAACAGGGGCCCACTGAA. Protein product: CASSEAPEQGPTE. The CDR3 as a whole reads CASSEAPEQGPTEAFF.

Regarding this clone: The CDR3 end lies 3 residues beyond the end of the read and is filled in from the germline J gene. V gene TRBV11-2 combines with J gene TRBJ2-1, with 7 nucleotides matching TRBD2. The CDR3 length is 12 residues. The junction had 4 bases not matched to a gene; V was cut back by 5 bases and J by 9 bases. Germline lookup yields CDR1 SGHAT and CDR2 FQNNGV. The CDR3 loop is CASSAQRGEQFF. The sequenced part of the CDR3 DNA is TGTGCCAGCAGCGCCCAGCGGGGTGAG.